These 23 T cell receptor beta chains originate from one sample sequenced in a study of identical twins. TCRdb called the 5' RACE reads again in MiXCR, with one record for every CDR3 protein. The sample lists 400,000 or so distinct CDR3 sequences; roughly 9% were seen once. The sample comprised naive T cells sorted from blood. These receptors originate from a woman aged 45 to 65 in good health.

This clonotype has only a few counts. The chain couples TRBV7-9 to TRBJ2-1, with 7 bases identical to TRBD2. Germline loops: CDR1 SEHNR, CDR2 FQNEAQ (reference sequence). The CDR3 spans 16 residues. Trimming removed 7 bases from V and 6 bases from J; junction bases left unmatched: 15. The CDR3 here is CASTSLLRGGPNEQFF. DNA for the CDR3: TGTGCCAGCACCTCTCTTCTTCGGGGAGGGCCCAATGAGCAGTTCTTC.

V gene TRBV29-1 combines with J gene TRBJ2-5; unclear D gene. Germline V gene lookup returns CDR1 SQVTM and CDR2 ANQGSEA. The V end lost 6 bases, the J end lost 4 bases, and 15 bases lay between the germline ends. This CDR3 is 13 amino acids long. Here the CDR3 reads CSVRYRTGETQYF. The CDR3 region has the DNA TGCAGCGTGCGGTACCGGACCGGAGAGACCCAGTACTTC.

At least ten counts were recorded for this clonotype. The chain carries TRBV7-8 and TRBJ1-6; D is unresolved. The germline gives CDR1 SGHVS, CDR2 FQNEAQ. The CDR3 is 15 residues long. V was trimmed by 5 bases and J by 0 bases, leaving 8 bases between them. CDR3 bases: TGTGCCAGCAGCCCCTTTAGCTCCTATAATTCACCCCTCCACTTT. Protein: CASSPFSSYNSPLHF.

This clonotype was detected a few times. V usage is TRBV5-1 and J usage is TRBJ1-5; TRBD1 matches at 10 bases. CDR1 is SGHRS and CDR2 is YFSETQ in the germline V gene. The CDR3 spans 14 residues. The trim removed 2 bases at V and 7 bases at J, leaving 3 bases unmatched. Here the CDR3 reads CASSFGTGAQPQHF. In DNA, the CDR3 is TGCGCCAGCAGCTTCGGGACAGGGGCCCAGCCCCAGCATTTT.

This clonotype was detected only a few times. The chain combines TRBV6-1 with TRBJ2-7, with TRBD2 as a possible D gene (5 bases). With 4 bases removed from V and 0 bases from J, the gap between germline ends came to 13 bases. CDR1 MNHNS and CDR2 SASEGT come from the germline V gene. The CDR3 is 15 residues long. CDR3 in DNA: TGTGCCAGCAGTGTAGTAGCGCAGTTCTCCTACGAGCAGTACGTC. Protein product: CASSVVAQFSYEQYV.

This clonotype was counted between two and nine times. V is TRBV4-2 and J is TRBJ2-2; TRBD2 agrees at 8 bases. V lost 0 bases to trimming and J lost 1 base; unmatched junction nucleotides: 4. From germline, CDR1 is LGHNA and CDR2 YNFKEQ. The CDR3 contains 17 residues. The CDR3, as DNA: TGTGCCAGCAGCCAAGATTTCACTAGCGGGAACACCGGGGAGCTGTTTTTT. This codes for CASSQDFTSGNTGELFF.

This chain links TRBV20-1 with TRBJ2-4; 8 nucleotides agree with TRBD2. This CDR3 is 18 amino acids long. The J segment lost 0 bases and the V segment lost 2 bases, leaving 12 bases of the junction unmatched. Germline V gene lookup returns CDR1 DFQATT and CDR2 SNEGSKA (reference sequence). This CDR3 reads CSARFGTRGSIAKNIQYF. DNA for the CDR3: TGCAGTGCTAGATTTGGGACTAGGGGATCCATAGCCAAAAACATTCAGTACTTC.

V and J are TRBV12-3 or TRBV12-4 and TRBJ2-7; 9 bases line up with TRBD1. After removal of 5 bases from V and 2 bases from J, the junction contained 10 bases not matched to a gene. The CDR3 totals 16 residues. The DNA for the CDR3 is TGTGCCAGCAGTCCCACACCGGGACAGGGCCCCTACGAGCAGTACTTC. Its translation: CASSPTPGQGPYEQYF.

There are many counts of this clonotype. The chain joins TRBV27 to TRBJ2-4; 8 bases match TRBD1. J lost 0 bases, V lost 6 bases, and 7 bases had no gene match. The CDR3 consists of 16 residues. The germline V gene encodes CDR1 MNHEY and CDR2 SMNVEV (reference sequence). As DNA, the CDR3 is TGTGCCAGCAGACCCGGGACAGGCCTAGCCAAAAACATTCAGTACTTC. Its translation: CASRPGTGLAKNIQYF.

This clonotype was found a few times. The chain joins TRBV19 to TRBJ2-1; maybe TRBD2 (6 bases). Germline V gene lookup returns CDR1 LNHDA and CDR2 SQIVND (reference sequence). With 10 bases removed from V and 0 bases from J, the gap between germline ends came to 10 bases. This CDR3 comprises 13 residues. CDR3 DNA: TGTGCCACCGTAGCGGACTCCTACAATGAGCAGTTCTTC. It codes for CATVADSYNEQFF.

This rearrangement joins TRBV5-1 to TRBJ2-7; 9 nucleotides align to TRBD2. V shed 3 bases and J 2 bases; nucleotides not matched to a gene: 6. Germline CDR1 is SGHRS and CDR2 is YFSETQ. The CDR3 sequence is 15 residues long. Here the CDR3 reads CASSSVAGVPYEQYF. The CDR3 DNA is TGCGCCAGCAGCTCTGTAGCGGGAGTCCCCTACGAGCAGTACTTC.

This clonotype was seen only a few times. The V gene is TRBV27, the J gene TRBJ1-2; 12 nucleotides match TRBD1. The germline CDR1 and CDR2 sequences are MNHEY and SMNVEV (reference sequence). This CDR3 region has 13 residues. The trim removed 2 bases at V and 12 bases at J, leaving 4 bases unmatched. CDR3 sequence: CASSLTWDRGHTF. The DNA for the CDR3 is TGTGCCAGCAGTTTAACTTGGGACAGGGGGCACACCTTC.

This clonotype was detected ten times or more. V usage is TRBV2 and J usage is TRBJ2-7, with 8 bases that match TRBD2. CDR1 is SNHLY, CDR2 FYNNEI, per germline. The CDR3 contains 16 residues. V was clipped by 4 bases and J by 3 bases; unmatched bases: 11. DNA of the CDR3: TGTGCCAGCAGTGGAGCAGCGGGAGAGGTCAACTACGAGCAGTACTTC. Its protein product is CASSGAAGEVNYEQYF.

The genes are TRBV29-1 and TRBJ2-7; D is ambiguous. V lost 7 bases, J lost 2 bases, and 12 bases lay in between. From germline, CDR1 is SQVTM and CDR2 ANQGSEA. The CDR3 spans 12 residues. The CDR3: CSAQARTYEQYF. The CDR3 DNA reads TGCAGCGCCCAAGCACGGACCTACGAGCAGTACTTC.

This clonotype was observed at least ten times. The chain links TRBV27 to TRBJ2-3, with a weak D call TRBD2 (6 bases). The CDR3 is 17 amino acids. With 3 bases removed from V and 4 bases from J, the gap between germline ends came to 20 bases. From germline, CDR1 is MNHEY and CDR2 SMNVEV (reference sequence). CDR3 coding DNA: TGTGCCAGCAGTTTGGCGGATCCGGGACTGAGTCCAGATACGCAGTATTTT. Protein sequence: CASSLADPGLSPDTQYF.

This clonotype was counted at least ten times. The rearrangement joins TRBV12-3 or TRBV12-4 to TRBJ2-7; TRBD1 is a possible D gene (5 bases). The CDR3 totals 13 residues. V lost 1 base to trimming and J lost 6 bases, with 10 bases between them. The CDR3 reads CASSLGGAGEQYV. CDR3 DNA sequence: TGTGCCAGCAGTTTAGGTGGGGCCGGCGAGCAGTACGTC.

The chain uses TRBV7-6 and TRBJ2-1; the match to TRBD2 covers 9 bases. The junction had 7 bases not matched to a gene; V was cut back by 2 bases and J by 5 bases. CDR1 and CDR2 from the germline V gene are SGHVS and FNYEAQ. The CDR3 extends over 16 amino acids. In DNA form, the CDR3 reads TGTGCCAGCAGCTTAATGGCTAGCGGGACGGACAATGAGCAGTTCTTC. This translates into CASSLMASGTDNEQFF.

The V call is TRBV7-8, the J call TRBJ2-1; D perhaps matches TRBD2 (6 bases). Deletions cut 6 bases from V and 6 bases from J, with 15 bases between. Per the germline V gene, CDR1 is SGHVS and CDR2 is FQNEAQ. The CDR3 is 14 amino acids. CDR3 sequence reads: CASRPRLGSNEQFF. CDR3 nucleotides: TGTGCCAGCAGGCCAAGACTAGGTTCCAATGAGCAGTTCTTC.

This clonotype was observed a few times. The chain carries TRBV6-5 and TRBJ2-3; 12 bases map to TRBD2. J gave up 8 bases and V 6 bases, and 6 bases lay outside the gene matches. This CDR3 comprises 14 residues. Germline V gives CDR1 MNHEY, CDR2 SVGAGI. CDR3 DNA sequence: TGTGCCAGCAGCCCCCTAGCGGGAGGGCCTACGCAGTATTTT. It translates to CASSPLAGGPTQYF.

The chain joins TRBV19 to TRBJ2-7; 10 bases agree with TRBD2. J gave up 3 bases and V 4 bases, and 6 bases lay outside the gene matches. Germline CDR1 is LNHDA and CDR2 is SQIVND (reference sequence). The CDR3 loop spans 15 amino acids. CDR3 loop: CASSSTASGSYEQYF. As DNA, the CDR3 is TGTGCCAGTAGTAGCACCGCTAGCGGGAGCTACGAGCAGTACTTC. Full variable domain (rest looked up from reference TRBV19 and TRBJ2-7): DGGITQSPKYLFRKEGQNVTLSCEQNLNHDAMYWYRQDPGQGLRLIYYSQIVNDFQKGDIAEGYSVSREKKESFPLTVTSAQKNPTAFYLCASSSTASGSYEQYFGPGTRLTVT.

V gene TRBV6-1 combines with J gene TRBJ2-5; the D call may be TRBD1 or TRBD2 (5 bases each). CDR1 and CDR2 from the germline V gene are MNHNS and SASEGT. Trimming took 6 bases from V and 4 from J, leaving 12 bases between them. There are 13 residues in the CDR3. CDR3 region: CASSILRGETQYF. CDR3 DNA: TGTGCCAGCAGCATCCTGAGGGGAGAGACCCAGTACTTC.

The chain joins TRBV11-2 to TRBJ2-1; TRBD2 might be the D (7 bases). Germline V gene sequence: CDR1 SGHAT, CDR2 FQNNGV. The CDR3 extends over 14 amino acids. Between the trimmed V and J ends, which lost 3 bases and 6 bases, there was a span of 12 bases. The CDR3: CASSFPGEGNEQFF. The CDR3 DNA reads TGTGCCAGCAGCTTCCCAGGGGAGGGCAATGAGCAGTTCTTC.

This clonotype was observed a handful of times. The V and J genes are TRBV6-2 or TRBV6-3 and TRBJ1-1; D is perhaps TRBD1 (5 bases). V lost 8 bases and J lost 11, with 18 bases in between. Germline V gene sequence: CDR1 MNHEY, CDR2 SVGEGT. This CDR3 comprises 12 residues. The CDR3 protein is CASWGYVDSAFF. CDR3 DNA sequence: TGTGCCAGCTGGGGGTACGTCGACTCGGCTTTCTTT.